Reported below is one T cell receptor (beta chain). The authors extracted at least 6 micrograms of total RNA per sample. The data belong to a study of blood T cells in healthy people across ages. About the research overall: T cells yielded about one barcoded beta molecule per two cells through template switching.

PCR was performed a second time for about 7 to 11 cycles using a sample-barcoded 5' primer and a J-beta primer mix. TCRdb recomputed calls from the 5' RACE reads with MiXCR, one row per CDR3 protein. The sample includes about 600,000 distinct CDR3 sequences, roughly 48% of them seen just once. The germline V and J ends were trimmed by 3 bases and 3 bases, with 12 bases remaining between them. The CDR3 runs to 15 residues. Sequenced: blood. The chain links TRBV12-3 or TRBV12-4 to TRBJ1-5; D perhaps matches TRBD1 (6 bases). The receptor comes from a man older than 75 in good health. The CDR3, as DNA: TGTGCCAGCAGTTTCGCGGGGGCGGTCAATCAGCCCCAGCATTTT. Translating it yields CASSFAGAVNQPQHF.